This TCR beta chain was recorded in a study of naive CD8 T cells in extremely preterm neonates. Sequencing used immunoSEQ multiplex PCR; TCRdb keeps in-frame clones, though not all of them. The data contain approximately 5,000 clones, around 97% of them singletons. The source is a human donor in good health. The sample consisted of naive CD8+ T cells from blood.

This CDR3 reads CASSQPLAGQTTNTGELFF. CDR3 in DNA: TGTGCCAGCAGCCAACCACTAGCGGGACAAACAACGAACACCGGGGAGCTGTTTTTT. This rearrangement joins TRBV9 to TRBJ2-2; 10 bases line up with TRBD2. V lost 4 bases and J lost 0; bases outside the gene matches: 12. The CDR3 is made up of 19 amino acids. Looked up from germline, CDR1 is SGDLS and CDR2 is YYNGEE.